The 23 T cell receptor beta chains listed next were all sequenced from one sample in a study of blood T cell repertoires in COVID-19. Here immunoSEQ multiplex PCR was the method, and the copy in TCRdb shows in-frame clones only, minus some. The repertoire has roughly 330,000 clones, about 90% of them found once; the top ten carry about 5%. The sample comprised PBMCs or T cells enriched from blood (not recorded which). The source of these receptors is a man younger than 45 who had recovered from COVID-19.

The DNA for the CDR3 is TGTGCCAGCAGTTTGCAGCGGGGGGGCCTGAGCACAGATACGCAGTATTTT. Its translation is CASSLQRGGLSTDTQYF. The V gene is TRBV28, the J gene TRBJ2-3; 10 bases are shared with TRBD2. Germline V gene sequence: CDR1 MDHEN, CDR2 SYDVKM. The CDR3 has 17 residues. The J segment lost 0 bases and the V segment lost 3 bases, leaving 6 bases of the junction unmatched.

This clone was recorded a few times. The J gene is TRBJ2-3, the V gene TRBV7-8; 10 bases align to TRBD2. This CDR3 spans 14 amino acids. Germline V gives CDR1 SGHVS, CDR2 FQNEAQ. V shed 8 bases and J 8 bases; nucleotides not matched to a gene: 10. CDR3 DNA sequence: TGTGCCAGCGCCCCCGGGACTAGCGTTGGTACGCAGTATTTT. It translates to CASAPGTSVGTQYF.

J is TRBJ2-1 and V is TRBV7-3; 9 bases are shared with TRBD1. Germline V gives CDR1 SGHTA, CDR2 FQGTGA. The junction had 8 bases not matched to a gene; V was cut back by 6 bases and J by 8 bases. The CDR3 has 14 residues. The CDR3 region is CASSRQGDFDEQFF. CDR3 DNA: TGTGCCAGCAGTAGACAGGGGGATTTCGATGAGCAGTTCTTC.

The chain recombines TRBV5-1 with TRBJ2-2; no firm D call. Germline CDR1 reads SGHRS; CDR2 reads YFSETQ. V lost 8 bases and J lost 3, with 14 bases in between. The length of the CDR3 is 14 residues. CDR3: CASIPEAHTGELFF. The DNA for the CDR3 is TGCGCCAGTATCCCAGAGGCCCACACCGGGGAGCTGTTTTTT.

The chain couples TRBV11-2 to TRBJ2-1, with 8 bases matching TRBD1. The CDR3 totals 15 residues. Germline trimming cut 3 bases from V and 5 bases from J; bases unmatched to any gene: 6. The germline CDR1 and CDR2 sequences are SGHAT and FQNNGV. CDR3 DNA sequence: TGTGCCAGCAGCTTTCCAGGACAGGGCCACAATGAGCAGTTCTTC. Protein: CASSFPGQGHNEQFF.

The CDR3 nucleotides read TGTGCCAGCAGCCAAACGGGACATCCACGCTACGAGCAGTACTTC. It encodes CASSQTGHPRYEQYF. The chain links TRBV3-1 (or the pseudogene TRBV3-2) to TRBJ2-7, with D maybe TRBD1 (6 bases). V lost 2 bases, J lost 3 bases, and 14 bases lay in between. CDR1 is LGHDT, CDR2 YNNKEL, per germline (reference sequence). The CDR3 covers 15 residues.

The gene calls are TRBV5-5 and TRBJ1-1, with 10 bases fitting TRBD1. V dropped 4 bases and J dropped 0; count of bases not matched to a gene: 6. This CDR3 spans 16 amino acids. Per germline, CDR1 SGHKS and CDR2 YYEKEE (reference sequence). The CDR3 coding sequence is TGTGCCAGCAGCGCAAGACAGGGGGCTCTGAACACTGAAGCTTTCTTT. Protein: CASSARQGALNTEAFF.

This chain connects TRBV19 to TRBJ2-7, with 8 bases matching TRBD1. The V and J ends lost 8 bases and 2 bases, in that order; junction bases with no gene match: 8. The CDR3 loop spans 14 amino acids. Germline loops: CDR1 LNHDA, CDR2 SQIVND (reference sequence). The CDR3 sequence is CASSLGQGPYEQYF. The CDR3 DNA reads as TGTGCCAGTTCCCTCGGACAGGGTCCCTACGAGCAGTACTTC.

CDR3 region: CASSIGRDTQYF. For the CDR3, the DNA is TGTGCCAGTAGTATAGGCAGAGATACGCAGTATTTT. The V and J genes are TRBV19 and TRBJ2-3; no clear D. This CDR3 is built from 12 residues. V lost 1 base and J 5 bases, leaving 4 bases between the germline ends. Germline CDR1 reads LNHDA; CDR2 reads SQIVND (reference sequence).

The V call is TRBV3-1 (or the pseudogene TRBV3-2), the J call TRBJ2-7; TRBD1 aligns across 9 bases. The CDR3 has 15 residues. From germline, CDR1 is LGHDT and CDR2 YNNKEL (reference sequence). Unmatched junction bases numbered 7, after V lost 4 bases and J lost 3 bases. The CDR3 spells CASSLGTGRYYEQYF. In nucleotides, the CDR3 is TGTGCCAGCAGCCTAGGGACAGGGAGGTACTACGAGCAGTACTTC.

J is TRBJ2-5 and V is TRBV15; D is possibly TRBD1 (5 bases). The germline V gene encodes CDR1 LNHNV and CDR2 YYDKDF (reference sequence). Trimming removed 0 bases from V and 2 bases from J, with 16 bases in between. The CDR3 totals 17 residues. The CDR3: CATSRDLHYGQQETQYF. For the CDR3, the DNA is TGTGCCACCAGCAGAGATCTGCATTATGGACAACAAGAGACCCAGTACTTC.

The chain couples TRBV27 to TRBJ2-7; 9 bases line up with TRBD2. V lost 5 bases, J lost 1 base, and 0 bases stayed unmatched. This CDR3 has 13 residues. Germline V gene data show CDR1 as MNHEY and CDR2 as SMNVEV (reference sequence). CDR3 in DNA: TGTGCCAGCAGTCTAGCGGGGTCCTACGAGCAGTACTTC. Amino acids: CASSLAGSYEQYF.

This chain joins TRBV28 and TRBJ2-1; D may be TRBD2 (5 bases). V lost 5 bases and J 0 bases, leaving 20 bases between the germline ends. The CDR3 has 18 amino acids. CDR1 is MDHEN and CDR2 is SYDVKM in the germline V gene. CDR3 DNA sequence: TGTGCCAGCAGTCTCCGGCTGGCGGGTTCGAGCTCCTACAATGAGCAGTTCTTC. As protein: CASSLRLAGSSSYNEQFF.

This clone was counted between two and nine times. J is TRBJ1-1 and V is TRBV14; D uncertain. Trimming took off 1 base at V and 0 bases at J, with 9 bases between the two ends. The CDR3 covers 15 residues. The germline gives CDR1 SGHDN, CDR2 FVKESK. CDR3 sequence reads: CASSQGRRLNTEAFF. As DNA, the CDR3 is TGTGCCAGCAGCCAAGGACGGAGATTGAACACTGAAGCTTTCTTT.

This chain connects TRBV27 to TRBJ2-3, with TRBD2 matching over 8 bases. The germline gives CDR1 MNHEY, CDR2 SMNVEV (reference sequence). The CDR3 has 15 amino acids. J lost 5 bases, V lost 6 bases, and 10 bases had no gene match. CDR3 sequence reads: CASRDAGTRRDTQYF. In DNA, the CDR3 is TGTGCCAGCAGAGACGCCGGGACTAGGAGAGATACGCAGTATTTT.

A single count supports this clone. DNA of the CDR3: TGTGCCATCAGTGAGTCTGGGACTAGGGGCTACGAGCAGTACTTC. Translation gives CAISESGTRGYEQYF. This chain joins TRBV10-3 and TRBJ2-7; TRBD2 aligns across 8 bases. This CDR3 has 15 residues. The V segment lost 0 bases and the J segment 3 bases; nucleotides outside the gene matches: 4. Looked up from germline, CDR1 is ENHRY and CDR2 is SYGVKD.

V gene TRBV5-6 combines with J gene TRBJ1-6; D not certain. Germline CDR1 SGHDT, CDR2 YYEEEE. V shed 3 bases and J shed 10 bases, with 8 bases lying between them. CDR3 length: 12 residues. In DNA, the CDR3 is TGTGCCAGCAGCTGGCTGGGCTCACCCCTCCACTTT. Translation: CASSWLGSPLHF.

The chain employs TRBV10-3 and TRBJ2-1; TRBD2 is a possible D gene (5 bases). Germline lookup yields CDR1 ENHRY and CDR2 SYGVKD. The CDR3 runs 15 residues. Trimming left V 3 bases short and J 0 bases short, with 9 bases between. DNA of the CDR3: TGTGCCATCAGTGATGGGAGTACCTCCTACAATGAGCAGTTCTTC. Translating gives CAISDGSTSYNEQFF.

The rearrangement joins TRBV7-8 to TRBJ2-7; tentatively, D is TRBD1 (5 bases). The germline gives CDR1 SGHVS, CDR2 FQNEAQ. The CDR3 is 15 amino acids. V was shortened by 0 bases and J by 3 bases, with 12 bases between the two germline ends. In DNA, the CDR3 is TGTGCCAGCAGCTTAGCTCAGGGTACAGGCTACGAGCAGTACTTC. Translation gives CASSLAQGTGYEQYF.

The chain joins TRBV7-2 to TRBJ1-1; no clear D. The length of the CDR3 is 14 residues. Trimming pared 6 bases from V and 0 bases from J, leaving 11 bases between. The germline V gene has CDR1 SGHTA and CDR2 FQGNSA. CDR3 DNA sequence: TGTGCCAGCAGGATCTATTACTTGAACACTGAAGCTTTCTTT. Encoded protein: CASRIYYLNTEAFF.

The chain couples TRBV28 to TRBJ2-7; no clear D gene. CDR3 size: 11 residues. Germline assignment: CDR1 MDHEN and CDR2 SYDVKM. The V end lost 4 bases, the J end lost 2 bases, and 3 bases lay between the germline ends. The CDR3 nucleotides are TGTGCCAGCAGTTCTCCCTACGAGCAGTACTTC. Its protein product is CASSSPYEQYF. Full variable domain (outside the CDR3, taken from reference TRBV28 and TRBJ2-7): DVKVTQSSRYLVKRTGEKVFLECVQDMDHENMFWYRQDPGLGLRLIYFSYDVKMKEKGDIPEGYSVSREKKERFSLILESASTNQTSMYLCASSSPYEQYFGPGTRLTVT.

CDR3 DNA sequence: TGCAGTGCTACCGACTATCCGAGCCAGTACTTC. Its protein is CSATDYPSQYF. J is TRBJ2-5 and V is TRBV20-1; the D gene is possibly TRBD2 (5 bases). In germline, CDR1 is DFQATT, CDR2 SNEGSKA (reference sequence). The CDR3 length is 11 residues. Trimming left V 4 bases short and J 10 bases short, with 13 bases between.

This sequence joins TRBV10-2 and TRBJ1-1; D may be TRBD1 (5 bases). CDR3 length equals 14 residues. V was cut by 6 bases and J by 1 base, with 12 bases left in between. Germline loops: CDR1 WSHSY, CDR2 SAAADI. As DNA, the CDR3 is TGCGCCAGCAGCCTCACGGGGGAGAACACTGAAGCTTTCTTT. As protein: CASSLTGENTEAFF.